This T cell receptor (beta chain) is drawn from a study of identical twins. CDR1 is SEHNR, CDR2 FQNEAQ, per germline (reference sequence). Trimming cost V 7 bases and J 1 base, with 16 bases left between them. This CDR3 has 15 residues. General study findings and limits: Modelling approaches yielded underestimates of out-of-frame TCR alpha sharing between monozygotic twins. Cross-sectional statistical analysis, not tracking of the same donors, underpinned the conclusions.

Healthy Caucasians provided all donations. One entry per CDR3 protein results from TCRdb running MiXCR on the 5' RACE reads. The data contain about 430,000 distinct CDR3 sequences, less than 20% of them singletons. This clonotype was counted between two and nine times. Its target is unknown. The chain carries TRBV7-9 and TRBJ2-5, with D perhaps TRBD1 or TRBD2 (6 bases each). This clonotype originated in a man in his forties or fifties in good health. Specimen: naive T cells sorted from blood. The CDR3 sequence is CASTRGDIFQETQYF. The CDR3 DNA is TGTGCCAGCACTAGGGGGGACATATTCCAAGAGACCCAGTACTTC.